One sample yielded the 12 T cell receptor beta chains listed below, sequenced in a study of T-cell memory formation after mild COVID-19. One entry per CDR3 protein results from TCRdb running MiXCR on the 5' RACE reads. Of under 450,000 distinct CDR3 sequences listed, roughly a quarter were seen once; the top ten hold around 13%. Sequenced sample: PBMCs or a T cell subset sorted from them (not recorded which). The origin of the receptors is an adult woman who had mild COVID-19 (a few samples of this study predate the infection). Cell type and time point are not known.

This clonotype has just a few counts. The V call is TRBV7-9, the J call TRBJ2-1; 10 bases align to TRBD2. The CDR3 runs to 17 residues. V lost 3 bases, J lost 8 bases, and 13 bases stayed unmatched. CDR1 is SEHNR, CDR2 FQNEAQ, per germline (reference sequence). CDR3 sequence (DNA): TGTGCCAGCAGCTTGTTAGCGGGGGGACCCCAAGGTGATGAGCAGTTCTTC. Translating it yields CASSLLAGGPQGDEQFF.

A few counts support this clonotype. The chain uses TRBV6-2 or TRBV6-3 and TRBJ2-7; 7 nucleotides align to TRBD2. The V gene's germline CDR1 is MNHEY and CDR2 SVGEGT. The CDR3 covers 14 residues. Germline trimming cut 5 bases from V and 2 bases from J; bases unmatched to any gene: 6. CDR3 loop: CASSEAGTTYEQYF. The CDR3 region has the DNA TGTGCCAGCAGTGAGGCCGGGACTACCTACGAGCAGTACTTC.

The V call is TRBV9, the J call TRBJ2-6; D ambiguous. With 4 bases removed from V and 4 bases from J, the gap between germline ends came to 9 bases. CDR1 SGDLS and CDR2 YYNGEE come from the germline V gene. The CDR3 loop spans 14 amino acids. The CDR3 reads CASSRSTGANVLTF. The CDR3, as DNA: TGTGCCAGCAGCCGTTCGACAGGGGCCAACGTCCTGACTTTC.

The chain has TRBV13 and TRBJ2-3, with D possibly being TRBD1 or TRBD2 (7 bases each). V lost 6 bases, J lost 2 bases, and 21 bases lay in between. The CDR3 has 17 amino acids. From germline, CDR1 is PRHDT and CDR2 FYEKMQ (reference sequence). CDR3 loop: CASSSGGARPITDTQYF. CDR3 bases: TGTGCCAGCAGTTCAGGGGGGGCCCGGCCGATCACAGATACGCAGTATTTT. The full variable domain, completed using reference TRBV13 and TRBJ2-3, is AAGVIQSPRHLIKEKRETATLKCYPIPRHDTVYWYQQGPGQDPQFLISFYEKMQSDKGSIPDRFSAQQFSDYHSELNMSSLELGDSALYFCASSSGGARPITDTQYFGPGTRLTVL.

V usage is TRBV4-1 and J usage is TRBJ2-1; maybe TRBD1 (5 bases). Germline V gene lookup returns CDR1 MGHRA and CDR2 YSYEKL. The V end lost 3 bases, the J end lost 8 bases, and 14 bases lay between the germline ends. This CDR3 has 14 residues. CDR3 sequence: CASSQFTGVDEQFF. The CDR3 DNA reads TGCGCCAGCAGCCAGTTCACAGGAGTCGATGAGCAGTTCTTC.

The chain links TRBV5-1 to TRBJ1-1; TRBD1 aligns across 9 bases. CDR3 size: 16 residues. In germline, CDR1 is SGHRS, CDR2 YFSETQ. The J segment lost 4 bases and the V segment lost 5 bases, leaving 12 bases of the junction unmatched. The CDR3 DNA reads TGCGCCAGCAGAGCCGGGACAGGGAGGTCCCCCACTGAAGCTTTCTTT. This codes for CASRAGTGRSPTEAFF.

The chain has TRBV5-4 and TRBJ2-3; TRBD2 is a possible D gene (5 bases). The ends were cut back, 7 bases at V and 0 bases at J, with 12 bases in the middle. Germline lookup yields CDR1 SGHNT and CDR2 YYREEE (reference sequence). The CDR3 totals 14 residues. The CDR3 loop reads CASSQDFSTDTQYF. The CDR3 coding sequence is TGTGCCAGCTCCCAGGACTTTAGCACAGATACGCAGTATTTT.

V usage is TRBV7-2 and J usage is TRBJ2-3, with D perhaps assigned TRBD1 or TRBD2 (6 bases each). Germline CDR1 is SGHTA and CDR2 is FQGNSA. The CDR3 spans 18 residues. V was trimmed by 2 bases and J by 0 bases, leaving 18 bases between them. In DNA form, the CDR3 reads TGTGCCAGCAGCTTACCCATGGGGGGCGGGTGGAGCACAGATACGCAGTATTTT. Amino acids: CASSLPMGGGWSTDTQYF.

This clonotype was detected a few times. The CDR3 reads CASSTRGTAVPYEQYF. CDR3 DNA sequence: TGTGCCAGCAGCACTCGCGGGACAGCGGTCCCCTACGAGCAGTACTTC. J is TRBJ2-7 and V is TRBV7-9; D possibly corresponds to TRBD1 (7 bases). V was shortened by 5 bases and J by 2 bases, with 19 bases between the two germline ends. Germline-derived CDR1 and CDR2 are SEHNR and FQNEAQ (reference sequence). The length of the CDR3 is 16 residues.

The chain joins TRBV12-3 or TRBV12-4 to TRBJ1-4, with D maybe TRBD1 (6 bases). The CDR3 consists of 14 residues. The V gene lost 5 bases and the J gene lost 8 bases, with 15 bases spanning the gap. Written as DNA, the CDR3 is TGTGCCAGCAGTCTCAGGGGTTCGGGGGAAAAACTGTTTTTT. This gives the protein CASSLRGSGEKLFF.

The chain has TRBV7-8 and TRBJ2-2; perhaps TRBD1 as D (6 bases). CDR1 is SGHVS, CDR2 FQNEAQ, per germline. The V and J ends lost 5 bases and 6 bases respectively, with 25 bases between them. This CDR3 contains 18 residues. The CDR3, as DNA: TGTGCCAGCAGCCCAGACGAGAACAGGGTGATGTACGCCGGGGAGCTGTTTTTT. Translation gives CASSPDENRVMYAGELFF. The complete variable domain, with remaining parts taken from reference TRBV7-8 and TRBJ2-2, reads GAGVSQSPRYKVAKRGQDVALRCDPISGHVSLFWYQQALGQGPEFLTYFQNEAQLDKSGLPSDRFFAERPEGSVSTLKIQRTQQEDSAVYLCASSPDENRVMYAGELFFGEGSRLTVL.

This clonotype has just a few counts. This sequence joins TRBV19 and TRBJ2-2; no clear D. CDR1 and CDR2 from the germline V gene are LNHDA and SQIVND (reference sequence). The CDR3 loop spans 12 amino acids. The V end lost 8 bases, the J end lost 3 bases, and 7 bases lay between the germline ends. The CDR3 coding sequence is TGTGCCAGTTGTTATCACACCGGGGAGCTGTTTTTT. Protein: CASCYHTGELFF.